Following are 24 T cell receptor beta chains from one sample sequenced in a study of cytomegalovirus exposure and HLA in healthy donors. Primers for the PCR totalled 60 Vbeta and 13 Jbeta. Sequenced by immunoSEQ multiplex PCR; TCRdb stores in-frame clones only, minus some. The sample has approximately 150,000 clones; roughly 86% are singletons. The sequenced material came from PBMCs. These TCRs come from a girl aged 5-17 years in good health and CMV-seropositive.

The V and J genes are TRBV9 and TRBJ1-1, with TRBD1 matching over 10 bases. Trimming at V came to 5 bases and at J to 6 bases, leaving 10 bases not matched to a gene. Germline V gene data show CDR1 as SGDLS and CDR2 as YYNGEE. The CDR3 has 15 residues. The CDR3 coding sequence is TGTGCCAGCAGTCTGACAGGGGGCGCAGAGGCTGAAGCTTTCTTT. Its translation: CASSLTGGAEAEAFF. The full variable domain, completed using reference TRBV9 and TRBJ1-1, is DSGVTQTPKHLITATGQRVTLRCSPRSGDLSVYWYQQSLDQGLQFLIQYYNGEERAKGNILERFSAQQFPDLHSELNLSSLELGDSALYFCASSLTGGAEAEAFFGQGTRLTVV.

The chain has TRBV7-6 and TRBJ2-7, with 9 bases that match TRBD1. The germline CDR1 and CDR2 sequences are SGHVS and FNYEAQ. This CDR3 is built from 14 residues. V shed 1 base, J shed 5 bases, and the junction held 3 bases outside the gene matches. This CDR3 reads CASSLGQGVNEQYF. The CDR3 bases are TGTGCCAGCAGCTTAGGACAGGGGGTAAACGAGCAGTACTTC.

For the CDR3, the DNA is TGTGCCAGCAGTTACGGAGCTAATCAGCCCCAGCATTTT. Translation gives CASSYGANQPQHF. The chain recombines TRBV6-5 with TRBJ1-5; D gene uncertain. Per germline, CDR1 MNHEY and CDR2 SVGAGI. The CDR3 has 13 amino acids. V lost 2 bases to trimming and J lost 4 bases, with 6 bases between them.

CDR3 nucleotides: TGTGCCAGCAGGGACAGGGGGCTTCGTGGTGAGCAGTTCTTC. Translated: CASRDRGLRGEQFF. The chain joins TRBV2 to TRBJ2-1; TRBD1 matches 11 bases. The CDR3 contains 14 residues. V lost 6 bases and J lost 9; bases outside the gene matches: 7. Germline CDR1 reads SNHLY; CDR2 reads FYNNEI.

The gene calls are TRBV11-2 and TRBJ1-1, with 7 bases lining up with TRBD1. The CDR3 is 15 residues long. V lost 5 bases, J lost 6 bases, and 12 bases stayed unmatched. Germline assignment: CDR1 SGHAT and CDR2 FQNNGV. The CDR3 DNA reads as TGTGCCAGCAGCCGCGGGACAGAGCTTCGGTCTGAAGCTTTCTTT. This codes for CASSRGTELRSEAFF.

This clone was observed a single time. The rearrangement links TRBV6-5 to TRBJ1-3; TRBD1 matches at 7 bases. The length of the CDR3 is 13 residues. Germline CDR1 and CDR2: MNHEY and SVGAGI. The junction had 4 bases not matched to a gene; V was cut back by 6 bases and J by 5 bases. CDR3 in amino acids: CASSQGQRNTIYF. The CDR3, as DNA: TGTGCCAGCAGCCAGGGACAGAGAAACACCATATATTTT.

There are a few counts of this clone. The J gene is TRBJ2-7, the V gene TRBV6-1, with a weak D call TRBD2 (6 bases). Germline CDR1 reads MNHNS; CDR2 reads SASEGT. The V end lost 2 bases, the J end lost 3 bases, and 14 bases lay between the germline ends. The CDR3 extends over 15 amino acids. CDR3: CASSEMGGDYYEQYF. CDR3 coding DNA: TGTGCCAGCAGTGAAATGGGCGGGGATTACTACGAGCAGTACTTC.

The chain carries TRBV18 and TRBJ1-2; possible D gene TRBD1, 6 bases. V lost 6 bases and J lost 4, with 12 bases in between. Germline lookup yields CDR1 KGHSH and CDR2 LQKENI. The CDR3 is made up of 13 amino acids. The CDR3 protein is CASSSGQPYGYTF. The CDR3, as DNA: TGTGCCAGCTCCTCCGGACAGCCCTATGGCTACACCTTC.

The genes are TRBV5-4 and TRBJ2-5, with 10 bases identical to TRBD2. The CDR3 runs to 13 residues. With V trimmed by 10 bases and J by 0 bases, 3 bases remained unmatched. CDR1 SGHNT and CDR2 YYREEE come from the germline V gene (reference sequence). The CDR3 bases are TGTGCCGAGCTAGCGGGGGACCAAGAGACCCAGTACTTC. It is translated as CAELAGDQETQYF. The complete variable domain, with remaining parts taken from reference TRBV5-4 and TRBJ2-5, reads ETGVTQSPTHLIKTRGQQVTLRCSSQSGHNTVSWYQQALGQGPQFIFQYYREEENGRGNFPPRFSGLQFPNYSSELNVNALELDDSALYLCAELAGDQETQYFGPGTRLLVL.

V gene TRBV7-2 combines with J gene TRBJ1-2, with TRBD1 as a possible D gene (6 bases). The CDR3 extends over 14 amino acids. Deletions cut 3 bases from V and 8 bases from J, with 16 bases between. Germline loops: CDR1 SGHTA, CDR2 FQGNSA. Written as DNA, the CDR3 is TGTGCCAGCAGCTTCAGGGTCAGGGGTAGCGGCTACACCTTC. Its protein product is CASSFRVRGSGYTF. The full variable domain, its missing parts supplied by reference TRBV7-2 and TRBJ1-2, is GAGVSQSPSNKVTEKGKDVELRCDPISGHTALYWYRQSLGQGLEFLIYFQGNSAPDKSGLPSDRFSAERTGGSVSTLTIQRTQQEDSAVYLCASSFRVRGSGYTFGSGTRLTVV.

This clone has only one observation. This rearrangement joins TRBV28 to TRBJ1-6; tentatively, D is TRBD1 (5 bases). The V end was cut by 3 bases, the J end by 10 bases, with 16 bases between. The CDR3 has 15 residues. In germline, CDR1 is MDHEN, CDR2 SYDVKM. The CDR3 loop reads CASSFPRTTGSPLHF. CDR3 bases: TGTGCCAGCAGTTTCCCCCGGACAACGGGCTCACCCCTCCACTTT.

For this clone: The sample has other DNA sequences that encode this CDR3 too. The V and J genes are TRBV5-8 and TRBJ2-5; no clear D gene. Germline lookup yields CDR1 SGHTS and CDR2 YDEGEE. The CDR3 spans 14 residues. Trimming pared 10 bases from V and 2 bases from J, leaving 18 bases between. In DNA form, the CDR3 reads TGTGCCCCCTCCGGTAGGAGCGAACAAGAGACCCAGTACTTC. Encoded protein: CAPSGRSEQETQYF.

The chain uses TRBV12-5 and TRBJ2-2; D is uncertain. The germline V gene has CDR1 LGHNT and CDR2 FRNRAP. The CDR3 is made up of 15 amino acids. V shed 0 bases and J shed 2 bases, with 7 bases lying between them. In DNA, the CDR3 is TGTGCTAGTGGTTTGGTACGGTCCAACACCGGGGAGCTGTTTTTT. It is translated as CASGLVRSNTGELFF.

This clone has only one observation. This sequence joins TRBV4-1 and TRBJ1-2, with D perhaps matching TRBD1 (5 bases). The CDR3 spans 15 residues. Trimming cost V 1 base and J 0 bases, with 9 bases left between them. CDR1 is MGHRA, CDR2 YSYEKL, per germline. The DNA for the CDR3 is TGCGCCAGCAGCCAAGGGCAGGGCGCTAACTATGGCTACACCTTC. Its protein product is CASSQGQGANYGYTF.

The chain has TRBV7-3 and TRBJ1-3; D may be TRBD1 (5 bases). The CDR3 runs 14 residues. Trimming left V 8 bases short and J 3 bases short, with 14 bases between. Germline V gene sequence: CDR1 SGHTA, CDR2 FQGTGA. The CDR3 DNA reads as TGTGCCAGCGGCTCGGGGGGTTTTGGAAACACCATATATTTT. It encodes CASGSGGFGNTIYF.

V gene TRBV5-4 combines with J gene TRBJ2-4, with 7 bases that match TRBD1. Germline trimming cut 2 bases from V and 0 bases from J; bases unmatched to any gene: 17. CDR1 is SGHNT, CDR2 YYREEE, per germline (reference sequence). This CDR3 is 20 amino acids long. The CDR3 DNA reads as TGTGCCAGCAGCTTAAGGGACCTCTCAAGGGGGCATCTAGCCAAAAACATTCAGTACTTC. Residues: CASSLRDLSRGHLAKNIQYF.

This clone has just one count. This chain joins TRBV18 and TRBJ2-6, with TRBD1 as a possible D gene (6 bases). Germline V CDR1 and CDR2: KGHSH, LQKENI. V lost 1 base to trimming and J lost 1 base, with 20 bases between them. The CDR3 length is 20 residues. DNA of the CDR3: TGTGCCAGCTCACCACTAATCTCTACAGGGTTCGGTTCTGGGGCCAACGTCCTGACTTTC. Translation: CASSPLISTGFGSGANVLTF.

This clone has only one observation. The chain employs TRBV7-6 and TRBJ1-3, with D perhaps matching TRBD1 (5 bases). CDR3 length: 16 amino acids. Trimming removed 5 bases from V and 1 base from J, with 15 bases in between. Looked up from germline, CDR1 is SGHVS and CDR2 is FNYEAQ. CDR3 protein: CASSPRSQGSGNTIYF. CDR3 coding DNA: TGTGCCAGCAGCCCGCGATCTCAGGGATCTGGAAACACCATATATTTT.

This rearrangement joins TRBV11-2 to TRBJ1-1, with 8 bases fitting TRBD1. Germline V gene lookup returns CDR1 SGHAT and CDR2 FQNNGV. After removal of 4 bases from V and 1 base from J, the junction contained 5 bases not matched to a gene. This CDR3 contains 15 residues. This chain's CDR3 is CASSWAGGPNTEAFF. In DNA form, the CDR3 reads TGTGCCAGCAGCTGGGCAGGGGGCCCGAACACTGAAGCTTTCTTT. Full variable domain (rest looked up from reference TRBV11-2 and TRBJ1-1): EAGVAQSPRYKIIEKRQSVAFWCNPISGHATLYWYQQILGQGPKLLIQFQNNGVVDDSQLPKDRFSAERLKGVDSTLKIQPAKLEDSAVYLCASSWAGGPNTEAFFGQGTRLTVV.

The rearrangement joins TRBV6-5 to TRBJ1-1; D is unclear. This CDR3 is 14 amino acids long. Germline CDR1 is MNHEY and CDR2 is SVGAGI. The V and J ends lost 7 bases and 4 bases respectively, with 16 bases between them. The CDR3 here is CASTPETGITEAFF. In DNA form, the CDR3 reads TGTGCCAGCACTCCCGAGACGGGGATCACTGAAGCTTTCTTT.

Here the CDR3 reads CASSQDFVETEAFF. CDR3 DNA: TGTGCCAGCAGCCAAGATTTTGTGGAGACTGAAGCTTTCTTT. This rearrangement joins TRBV4-2 to TRBJ1-1; no firm D call. CDR1 and CDR2 (germline): LGHNA, YNFKEQ. V lost 0 bases and J 5 bases, leaving 10 bases between the germline ends. The length of the CDR3 is 14 residues.

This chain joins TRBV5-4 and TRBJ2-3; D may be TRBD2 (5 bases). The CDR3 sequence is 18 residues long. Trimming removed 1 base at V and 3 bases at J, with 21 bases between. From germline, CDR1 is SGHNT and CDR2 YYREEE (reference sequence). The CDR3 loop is CASSLFGRSPGGTDTQYF. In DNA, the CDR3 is TGTGCCAGCAGCTTGTTTGGCAGGAGTCCTGGAGGAACAGATACGCAGTATTTT.

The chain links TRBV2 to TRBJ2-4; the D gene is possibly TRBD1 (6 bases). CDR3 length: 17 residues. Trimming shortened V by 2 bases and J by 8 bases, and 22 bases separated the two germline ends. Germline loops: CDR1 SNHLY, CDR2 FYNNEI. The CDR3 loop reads CASSESEGFGQPYIQYF. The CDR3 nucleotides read TGTGCCAGCAGTGAAAGTGAGGGGTTCGGACAGCCATACATTCAGTACTTC.

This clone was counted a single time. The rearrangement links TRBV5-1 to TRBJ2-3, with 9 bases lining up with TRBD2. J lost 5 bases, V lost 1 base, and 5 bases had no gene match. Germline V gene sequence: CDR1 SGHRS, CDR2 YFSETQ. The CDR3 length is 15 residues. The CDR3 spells CASSLTRGGQDTQYF. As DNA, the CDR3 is TGCGCCAGCAGCTTGACGCGGGGGGGCCAAGATACGCAGTATTTT. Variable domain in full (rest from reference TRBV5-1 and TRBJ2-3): KAGVTQTPRYLIKTRGQQVTLSCSPISGHRSVSWYQQTPGQGLQFLFEYFSETQRNKGNFPGRFSGRQFSNSRSEMNVSTLELGDSALYLCASSLTRGGQDTQYFGPGTRLTVL.